This is a list of T cell receptor beta chains from one sample in a study of blood T cell repertoires in COVID-19. Produced via immunoSEQ multiplex PCR; TCRdb's table is partial and in-frame only. The sample consists of about 310,000 clones, around 86% of them appearing once. The sample consisted of peripheral blood. These TCRs come from a man aged 45-65 years with active or convalescent COVID-19. Each CDR3 is given with its conserved first and last residue. The D gene is left open where the match is weak. Size is omitted from some rows. Given values are once, few, many or a class for expanded clones.

V	size	J	D	DNA	CDR3
TRBV6-1	few	TRBJ1-1	-	TGTGCCAGCAGTGAAACCGACAGGAGAGTGGAAGCTTTCTTT	CASSETDRRVEAFF
TRBV29-1	-	TRBJ2-5	TRBD2	TGCAGGGTTGGGGCGGGACTAGACCAAGAGACCCAGTACTTC	CRVGAGLDQETQYF
TRBV28	-	TRBJ2-5	-	TGTGCCAGCACCAACCTGGAGGGGGGGTTGGGAGAGACCCAGTACTTC	CASTNLEGGLGETQYF
TRBV19	-	TRBJ1-2	-	TGTGCCAGGGACACCCAATCCTATGGCTACACCTTC	CARDTQSYGYTF
TRBV11-3	-	TRBJ2-1	-	TGTGCCAGCAGCCAACAGGGAAATGGAAGGAACAATGAGCAGTTCTTC	CASSQQGNGRNNEQFF
TRBV6-8	-	TRBJ2-7	-	TGTGCCAGCATGCCCCCCCCTTTAGCGGTCTCCTACGAGCAGTACTTC	CASMPPPLAVSYEQYF
TRBV10-3	-	TRBJ1-3	TRBD1	TGTGCCATCAGTGACTCTAGGGGGCCTGGAAACACCATATATTTT	CAISDSRGPGNTIYF
TRBV20-1	-	TRBJ1-5	-	TGCAGTGCTAGTAAGGGGAGCAATCAGCCCCAGCATTTT	CSASKGSNQPQHF
TRBV9	-	TRBJ2-7	-	TGTGCCAGCAGCGTAGGTGACACCTCCTACGAGCAGTACTTC	CASSVGDTSYEQYF
TRBV2	-	TRBJ2-1	TRBD2	TGTGCCAGCAGGCGAGCGGGGGGGACGAATGAGCAGTTCTTC	CASRRAGGTNEQFF
TRBV7-3	-	TRBJ2-3	TRBD2	TGTGCCAGCAGCTTTAGGGAGGGAGATACGCAGTATTTT	CASSFREGDTQYF
TRBV5-1	-	TRBJ1-1	TRBD1	TGCGCCAGCAGCTTAGGTCAGGGGGGCACTGAAGCTTTCTTT	CASSLGQGGTEAFF
TRBV7-2	-	TRBJ2-7	TRBD1	TGTGCCAGCAGCGCGACAGGGGGCGGAAATTCATACGAGCAGTACTTC	CASSATGGGNSYEQYF
TRBV24-1	-	TRBJ1-2	-	TGTGCCACCAGTGATCATCAGGGTACCGGCTACACCTTC	CATSDHQGTGYTF
TRBV7-9	-	TRBJ2-7	-	TGTGCCAGCAGCTTTCACGGTAACGACGAGCAGTACTTC	CASSFHGNDEQYF
TRBV11-2	-	TRBJ1-5	-	TGTGCCAGCAGCTTAGCAGGGGATCAGCCCCAGCATTTT	CASSLAGDQPQHF
TRBV15	-	TRBJ2-1	TRBD2	TGTGCCACCAGCGGGGGGTTTACTAGCGGGATAAATGAGCAGTTCTTC	CATSGGFTSGINEQFF
TRBV7-2	-	TRBJ2-7	-	TGTGCCAGCAGCTTAGGCGTCGGTTTCTACGAGCAGTACTTC	CASSLGVGFYEQYF
TRBV9	-	TRBJ1-6	-	TGTGCCAGCAGCGTAGATCCAGGGGCAGATTCACCCCTCCACTTT	CASSVDPGADSPLHF
TRBV9	-	TRBJ1-4	-	TGTGCCAGCAGCGTAGGCCCGGGGGTTGAAAAACTGTTTTTT	CASSVGPGVEKLFF
TRBV5-4	-	TRBJ2-4	-	TGTGCCAGCAGCTTGCAGGCAGGGTCTGGGAACATTCAGTACTTC	CASSLQAGSGNIQYF
TRBV18	-	TRBJ1-1	-	TGTGCCAGCTCCCCTGAGAGGGCCGACGCAGCTTTCTTT	CASSPERADAAFF
TRBV5-6	-	TRBJ2-7	TRBD1	TGTGCCAGCAGCTCGTGGGGTGGGGGACAGGGAGAACCATACGAGCAGTACTTC	CASSSWGGGQGEPYEQYF
TRBV10-3	-	TRBJ1-3	TRBD1	TGTGCCATCAGCACGACAGGGTCTGGAAACACCATATATTTT	CAISTTGSGNTIYF
TRBV28	-	TRBJ1-2	TRBD1	TGTGCCAGCAGTTCCTACGCAGGGGGCGGCGGTGGCTACACCTTC	CASSSYAGGGGGYTF
TRBV5-1	-	TRBJ2-1	-	TGCGCCAGCAGCTGGGGGCCAGGGGATAATGAGCAGTTCTTC	CASSWGPGDNEQFF
TRBV30	-	TRBJ2-2	TRBD1	TGTGCCTGGAGTGTACTTGGGACAGGGCACACCGGGGAGCTGTTTTTT	CAWSVLGTGHTGELFF
TRBV19	-	TRBJ1-4	TRBD1	TGTGCCAGTAGTATAACAGGGGTAGAAAATGAAAAACTGTTTTTT	CASSITGVENEKLFF
TRBV6-5	-	TRBJ1-4	-	TGTGCCAGCAAAACTTCGGAGGGACTAAGTGAAAAACTGTTTTTT	CASKTSEGLSEKLFF
TRBV29-1	-	TRBJ1-3	-	TGCAGCGTCTTGTCAGGGACTACTGGAAACACCATATATTTT	CSVLSGTTGNTIYF
TRBV5-1	-	TRBJ2-3	TRBD1	TGCGCCAGCAGCCCGCGGACAGGGAGCAGCACAGATACGCAGTATTTT	CASSPRTGSSTDTQYF
TRBV12-3/TRBV12-4	once	TRBJ1-1	TRBD1	TGTGCCAGCAGCCAGACAGGGGGTACTGAAGCTTTCTTT	CASSQTGGTEAFF
TRBV7-9	-	TRBJ1-6	TRBD1	TGTGCCAGCAGCTTAGCATTGGGGACAGGGGCTTATTCACCCCTCCACTTT	CASSLALGTGAYSPLHF
TRBV7-2	-	TRBJ2-3	-	TGTGCCAGCAGCCCCGCCGCGGCTTACACAGATACGCAGTATTTT	CASSPAAAYTDTQYF
TRBV7-9	-	TRBJ2-3	TRBD1	TGTGCCAGCAGCTTAGGGGGACAGGGGTCCTATGCCCATTTT	CASSLGGQGSYAHF
TRBV6-6	-	TRBJ1-3	-	TGTGCCAGCAGCACCAGGGCCCTCTCTGGAAACACCATATATTTT	CASSTRALSGNTIYF
TRBV24-1	once	TRBJ2-5	TRBD2	TGTGCCACCAGTGATGGGGGGGTCCAAGAGACCCAGTACTTC	CATSDGGVQETQYF
TRBV28	-	TRBJ1-2	-	TGTGCCAGCAGTGAACAGGGCGGAACCCTCGGCTACACCTTC	CASSEQGGTLGYTF
TRBV5-1	few	TRBJ2-7	-	TGCGCCAGCAGCTACGACAGCTCCTACGAGCAGTACTTC	CASSYDSSYEQYF
TRBV10-3	-	TRBJ2-7	-	TGTGCCATCAGTGAGCCCGGCGGAGGGGTTAACGACGAGCAGTACTTC	CAISEPGGGVNDEQYF
TRBV21-1	once	TRBJ1-1	-	TGTGCCAGCAGCAAAGGACAGGGTCACACTGAAGCTTTCTTT	CASSKGQGHTEAFF